This record looks at one T cell receptor (beta chain) sequence and its context. Its antigen is not identified. This sample also contains other DNA sequences that code for the same CDR3. Here immunoSEQ multiplex PCR was the method, and the copy in TCRdb shows in-frame clones only, minus some. The sample records under 600,000 clones, roughly 98% being singletons. The sample belongs to a study of shared clonotypes between healthy human individuals. Study outcomes and limitations: Clonotype sharing across a few donors was observed for around 5.1% of naive CD4 clonotypes.

Naive CD8 populations comprised CD45RO-negative cells positively selected for CCR7, excluding terminally differentiated effector memory CD45RA+ cells. Germline V gives CDR1 SGHVS, CDR2 FNYEAQ. With 0 bases removed from V and 1 base from J, the gap between germline ends came to 4 bases. The CDR3 has 14 amino acids. This receptor was taken from a man aged 30 to 39 in good health. Sequencing used naive CD8+ T cells sorted from blood. The chain uses TRBV7-6 and TRBJ2-1, with unresolved D. The CDR3 protein is CASSLASSYNEQFF. Written as DNA, the CDR3 is TGTGCCAGCAGCTTAGCTAGTTCCTACAATGAGCAGTTCTTC.